The 3 T cell receptor beta chains listed next were all sequenced from one sample in a study of cytomegalovirus exposure and HLA in healthy donors. Vbeta (60) and Jbeta (13) primers were used in the PCR. TCRdb's table, derived via immunoSEQ multiplex PCR, lists solely in-frame clones and lacks some. In the table there are over 150,000 clones, approximately 73% of which are singletons. Sequenced material: PBMCs. These receptors originate from a man aged 50-60 years in good health and CMV-seronegative.

The V gene is TRBV5-1, the J gene TRBJ1-6; 9 positions agree with TRBD1. Looked up from germline, CDR1 is SGHRS and CDR2 is YFSETQ. The CDR3 loop spans 17 amino acids. The V and J ends lost 4 bases and 7 bases, in that order; junction bases with no gene match: 12. The CDR3 DNA is TGCGCCAGCAGCCCAACACAGGGGGCATCCCCCAATTCACCCCTCCACTTT. Its protein product is CASSPTQGASPNSPLHF.

This rearrangement joins TRBV6-5 to TRBJ2-5; 9 bases agree with TRBD1. TRBJ2-7 explains the end of the DNA better; the J call may be wrong. The CDR3 loop spans 15 amino acids. CDR1 and CDR2 (germline): MNHEY, SVGAGI. CDR3 amino acids: CASSQPGQGPREQYF. CDR3 coding DNA: TGTGCCAGCAGTCAACCGGGACAGGGACCTCGCGAGCAGTACTTC.

This chain uses TRBV6-4 with TRBJ2-3; 7 positions match TRBD1. The CDR3 runs to 15 residues. V trimming: 4 bases; J trimming: 4 bases; junction bases outside the gene matches: 8. Germline CDR1 reads MRHNA; CDR2 reads SNTAGT. The CDR3 DNA reads as TGTGCCAGCAGTGCCCGGGACAGCATTTCAGATACGCAGTATTTT. Amino acids: CASSARDSISDTQYF.